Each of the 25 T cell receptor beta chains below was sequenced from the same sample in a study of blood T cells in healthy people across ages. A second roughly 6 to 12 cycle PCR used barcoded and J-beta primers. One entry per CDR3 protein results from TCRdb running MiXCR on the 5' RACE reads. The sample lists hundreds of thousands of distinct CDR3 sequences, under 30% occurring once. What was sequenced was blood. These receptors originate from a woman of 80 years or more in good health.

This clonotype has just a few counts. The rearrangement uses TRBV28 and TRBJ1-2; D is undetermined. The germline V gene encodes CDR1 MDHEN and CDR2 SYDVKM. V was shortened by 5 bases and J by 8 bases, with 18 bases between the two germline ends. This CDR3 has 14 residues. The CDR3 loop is CASSKPGPTEGYTF. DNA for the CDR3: TGTGCCAGCAGTAAACCCGGGCCTACGGAAGGCTACACCTTC.

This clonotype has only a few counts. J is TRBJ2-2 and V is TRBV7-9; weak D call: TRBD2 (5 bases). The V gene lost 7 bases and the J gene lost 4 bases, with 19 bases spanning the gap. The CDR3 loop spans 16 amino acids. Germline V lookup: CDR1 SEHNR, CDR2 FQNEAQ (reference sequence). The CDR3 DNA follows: TGTGCCAGCACCCTCATAGGAGGAGTGGGCACCGGGGAGCTGTTTTTT. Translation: CASTLIGGVGTGELFF.

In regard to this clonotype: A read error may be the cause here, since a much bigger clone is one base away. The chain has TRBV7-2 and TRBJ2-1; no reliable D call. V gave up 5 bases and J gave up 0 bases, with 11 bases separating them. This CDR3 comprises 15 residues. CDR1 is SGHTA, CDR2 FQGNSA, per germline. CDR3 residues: CTSSRGSSSYNEQFF. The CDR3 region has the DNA TGTACCAGCAGCCGTGGGTCTAGCTCCTACAATGAGCAGTTCTTC.

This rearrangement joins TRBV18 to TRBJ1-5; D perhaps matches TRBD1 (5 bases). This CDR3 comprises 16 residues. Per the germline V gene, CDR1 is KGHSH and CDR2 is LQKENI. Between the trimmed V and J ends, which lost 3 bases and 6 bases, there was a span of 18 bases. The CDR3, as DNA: TGTGCCAGCTCACCCCCGGGACGCCTGGCAAGTCAGCCCCAGCATTTT. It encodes CASSPPGRLASQPQHF.

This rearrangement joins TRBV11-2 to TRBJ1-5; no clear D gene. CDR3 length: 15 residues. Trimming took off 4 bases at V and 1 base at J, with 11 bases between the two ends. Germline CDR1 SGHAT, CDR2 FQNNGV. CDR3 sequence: CASSSQVGSNQPQHF. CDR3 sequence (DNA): TGTGCCAGCAGCTCCCAAGTGGGAAGCAATCAGCCCCAGCATTTT.

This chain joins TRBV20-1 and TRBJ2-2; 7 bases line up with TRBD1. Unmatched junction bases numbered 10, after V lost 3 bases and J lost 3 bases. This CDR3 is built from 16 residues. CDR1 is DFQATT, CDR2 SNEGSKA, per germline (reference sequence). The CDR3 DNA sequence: TGCAGTGCTAGTACCGGGACAGAGACCTACACCGGGGAGCTGTTTTTT. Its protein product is CSASTGTETYTGELFF.

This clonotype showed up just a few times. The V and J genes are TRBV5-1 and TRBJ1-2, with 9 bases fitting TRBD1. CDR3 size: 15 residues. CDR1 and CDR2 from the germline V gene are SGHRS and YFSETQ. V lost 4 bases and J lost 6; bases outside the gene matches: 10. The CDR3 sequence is CASSHGQGLGDGYTF. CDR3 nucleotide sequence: TGCGCCAGCAGCCACGGACAGGGGCTGGGCGATGGCTACACCTTC.

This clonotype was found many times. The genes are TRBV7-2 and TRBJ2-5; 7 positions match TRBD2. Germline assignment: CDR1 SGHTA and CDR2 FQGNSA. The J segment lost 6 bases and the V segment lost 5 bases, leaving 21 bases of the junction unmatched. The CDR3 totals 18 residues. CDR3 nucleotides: TGTGCCAGCAGCCCATCCTCGATCCGACTAGCAGACATAAAGACCCAGTACTTC. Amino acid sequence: CASSPSSIRLADIKTQYF.

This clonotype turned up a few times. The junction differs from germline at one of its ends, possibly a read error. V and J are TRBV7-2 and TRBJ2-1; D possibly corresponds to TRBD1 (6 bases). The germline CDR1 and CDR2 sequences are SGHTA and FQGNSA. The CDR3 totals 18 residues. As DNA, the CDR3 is TGTGTCAGCAGCTTAGCGCTAGGACAACAGGGTGGAAGGAATGAGCAGTTCTTC. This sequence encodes CVSSLALGQQGGRNEQFF.

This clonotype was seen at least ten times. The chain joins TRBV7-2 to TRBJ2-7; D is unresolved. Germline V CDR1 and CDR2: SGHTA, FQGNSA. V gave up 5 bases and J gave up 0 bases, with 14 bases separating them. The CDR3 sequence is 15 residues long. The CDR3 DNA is TGTGCCAGCAGCCCGTACTCTCAGAGCTCCTACGAGCAGTACTTC. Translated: CASSPYSQSSYEQYF.

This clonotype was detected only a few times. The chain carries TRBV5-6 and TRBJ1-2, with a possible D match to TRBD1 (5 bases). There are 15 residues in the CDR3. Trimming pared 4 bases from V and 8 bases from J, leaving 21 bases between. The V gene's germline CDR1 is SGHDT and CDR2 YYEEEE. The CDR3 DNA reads TGTGCCAGCAGCCCACGGGGCGGGGTAGGTGTAGGCTACACCTTC. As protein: CASSPRGGVGVGYTF. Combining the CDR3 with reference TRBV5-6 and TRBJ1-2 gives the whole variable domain DAGVTQSPTHLIKTRGQQVTLRCSPKSGHDTVSWYQQALGQGPQFIFQYYEEEERQRGNFPDRFSGHQFPNYSSELNVNALLLGDSALYLCASSPRGGVGVGYTFGSGTRLTVV.

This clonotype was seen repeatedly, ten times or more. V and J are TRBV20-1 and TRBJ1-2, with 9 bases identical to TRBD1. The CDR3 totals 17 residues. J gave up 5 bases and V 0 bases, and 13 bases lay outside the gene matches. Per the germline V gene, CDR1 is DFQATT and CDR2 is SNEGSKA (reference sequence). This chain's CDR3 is CSARDPLGDRVGYGYTF. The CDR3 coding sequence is TGCAGTGCTAGAGATCCCCTCGGGGACAGGGTCGGATATGGCTACACCTTC.

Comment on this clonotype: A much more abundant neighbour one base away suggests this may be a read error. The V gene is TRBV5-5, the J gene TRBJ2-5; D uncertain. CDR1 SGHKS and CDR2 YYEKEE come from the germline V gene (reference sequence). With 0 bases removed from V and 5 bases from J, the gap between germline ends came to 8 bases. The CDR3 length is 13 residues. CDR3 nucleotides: TGTGCCAGCAGCTTGGCAGACGGGGAGACCCAGTACTTC. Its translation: CASSLADGETQYF.

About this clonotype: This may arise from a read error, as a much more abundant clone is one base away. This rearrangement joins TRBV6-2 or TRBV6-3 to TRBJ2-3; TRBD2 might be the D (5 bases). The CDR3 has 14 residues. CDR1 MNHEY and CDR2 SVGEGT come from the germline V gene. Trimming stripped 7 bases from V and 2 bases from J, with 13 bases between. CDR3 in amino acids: CASIPARDTDTQYF. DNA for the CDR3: TGTGCCAGCATCCCGGCCCGGGACACAGATACGCAGTATTTT.

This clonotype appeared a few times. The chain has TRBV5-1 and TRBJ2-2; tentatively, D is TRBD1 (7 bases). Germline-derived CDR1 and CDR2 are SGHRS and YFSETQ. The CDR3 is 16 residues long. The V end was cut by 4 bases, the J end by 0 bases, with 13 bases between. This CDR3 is CASSGTQGANTGELFF. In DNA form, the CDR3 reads TGCGCCAGCAGCGGGACTCAGGGGGCGAACACCGGGGAGCTGTTTTTT.

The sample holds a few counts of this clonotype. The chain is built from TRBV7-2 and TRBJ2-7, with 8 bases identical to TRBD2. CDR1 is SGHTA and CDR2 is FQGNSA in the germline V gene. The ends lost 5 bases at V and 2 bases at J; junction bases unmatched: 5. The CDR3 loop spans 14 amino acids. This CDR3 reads CASSATSGAYEQYF. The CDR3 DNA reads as TGTGCCAGCAGCGCAACTAGCGGAGCCTACGAGCAGTACTTC.

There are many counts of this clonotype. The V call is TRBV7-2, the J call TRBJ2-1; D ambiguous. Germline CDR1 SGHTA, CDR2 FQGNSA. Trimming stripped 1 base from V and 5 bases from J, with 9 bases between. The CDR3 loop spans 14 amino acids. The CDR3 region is CASSLGNRNNEQFF. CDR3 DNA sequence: TGTGCCAGCAGCTTAGGTAACCGAAACAATGAGCAGTTCTTC. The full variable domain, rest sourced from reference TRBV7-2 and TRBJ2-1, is GAGVSQSPSNKVTEKGKDVELRCDPISGHTALYWYRQSLGQGLEFLIYFQGNSAPDKSGLPSDRFSAERTGGSVSTLTIQRTQQEDSAVYLCASSLGNRNNEQFFGPGTRLTVL.

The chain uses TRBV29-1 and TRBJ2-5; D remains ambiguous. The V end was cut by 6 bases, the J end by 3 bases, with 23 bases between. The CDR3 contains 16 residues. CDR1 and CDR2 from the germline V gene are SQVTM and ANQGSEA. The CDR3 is CSVKRRLGRLEETQYF. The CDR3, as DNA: TGCAGCGTAAAAAGGCGCCTCGGCAGGCTGGAAGAGACCCAGTACTTC.

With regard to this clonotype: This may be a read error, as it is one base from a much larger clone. CDR3 sequence reads: CASSDSGTTNKKLFF. The CDR3 region has the DNA TGCGCCAGCAGCGACTCAGGGACCACTAATAAAAAACTGTTTTTT. The chain couples TRBV4-3 to TRBJ1-4, with D possibly being TRBD1 (5 bases). The CDR3 extends over 15 amino acids. Germline CDR1 LGHNA, CDR2 YSLEER.

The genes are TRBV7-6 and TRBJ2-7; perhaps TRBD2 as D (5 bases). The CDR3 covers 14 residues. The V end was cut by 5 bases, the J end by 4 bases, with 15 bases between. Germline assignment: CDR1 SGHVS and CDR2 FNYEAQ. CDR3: CASSMDDRGYEQYF. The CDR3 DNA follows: TGTGCCAGCAGCATGGACGACCGGGGATACGAGCAGTACTTC.

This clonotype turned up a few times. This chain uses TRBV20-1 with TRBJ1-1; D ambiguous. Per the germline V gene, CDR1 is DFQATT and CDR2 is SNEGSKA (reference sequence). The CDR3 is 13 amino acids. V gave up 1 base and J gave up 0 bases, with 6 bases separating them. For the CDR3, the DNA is TGCAGTGCTAGAGTCGATATGAACACTGAAGCTTTCTTT. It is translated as CSARVDMNTEAFF.

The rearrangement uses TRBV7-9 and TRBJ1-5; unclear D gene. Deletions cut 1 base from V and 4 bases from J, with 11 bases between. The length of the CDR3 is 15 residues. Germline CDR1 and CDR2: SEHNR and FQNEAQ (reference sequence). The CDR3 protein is CASSLGVESNQPQHF. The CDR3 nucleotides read TGTGCCAGCAGCTTAGGAGTGGAGAGTAATCAGCCCCAGCATTTT.

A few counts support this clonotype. The CDR3 loop is CASSRTGGRPYGYTF. In DNA form, the CDR3 reads TGTGCCAGCAGCCGAACAGGGGGCCGTCCCTATGGCTACACCTTC. The chain links TRBV6-2 or TRBV6-3 to TRBJ1-2; 9 nucleotides agree with TRBD1. The CDR3 covers 15 residues. J lost 4 bases, V lost 6 bases, and 9 bases had no gene match. Germline CDR1 is MNHEY and CDR2 is SVGEGT.

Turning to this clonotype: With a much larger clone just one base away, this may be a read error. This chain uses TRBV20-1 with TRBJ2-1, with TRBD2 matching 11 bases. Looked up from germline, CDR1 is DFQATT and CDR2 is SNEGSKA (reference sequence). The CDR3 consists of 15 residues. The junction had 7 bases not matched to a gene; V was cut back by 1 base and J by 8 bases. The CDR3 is CSARVLAGDVYEQFF. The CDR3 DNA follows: TGCAGTGCTAGAGTACTAGCGGGGGACGTGTATGAGCAGTTCTTC.

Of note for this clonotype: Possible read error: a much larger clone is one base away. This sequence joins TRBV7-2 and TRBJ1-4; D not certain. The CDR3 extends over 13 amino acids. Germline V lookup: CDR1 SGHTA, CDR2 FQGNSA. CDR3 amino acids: CASSLGQREKRFF. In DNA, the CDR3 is TGTGCCAGCAGCTTAGGGCAGAGGGAAAAACGGTTTTTT.